This is a list of T cell receptor beta chains from one sample in a study of T cell responses to AZD1222 COVID-19 vaccine. The method was immunoSEQ multiplex PCR; TCRdb's version includes in-frame clones alone and lacks a portion of them. The sample records roughly 100,000 clones, over 80% being singletons. This sample comprised peripheral blood, obtained on day 0 of AZD1222 vaccination. Receptors originate from an adult in good health. The CDR3 runs from the conserved cysteine through the conserved F or W.

J gene: TRBJ1-2
V gene: TRBV7-2
CDR3 protein: CASSLAVGYTF

J gene: TRBJ1-1
V gene: TRBV9
CDR3 protein: CASSARTGNTEAFF

J gene: TRBJ1-2
V gene: TRBV27
CDR3 protein: CASSFEGNWGYTF

J gene: TRBJ2-3
V gene: TRBV6-4
CDR3 protein: CASSDGTSGTDTQYF

J gene: TRBJ1-3
V gene: TRBV27
CDR3 protein: CASSRTWTDLSGNTIYF

J gene: TRBJ1-4
V gene: TRBV6-5
CDR3 protein: CASKGAAREKLFF

J gene: TRBJ2-2
V gene: TRBV5-1
CDR3 protein: CASSAPDGANTGELFF

J gene: TRBJ1-1
V gene: TRBV29-1
CDR3 protein: CSVLRVMNTEAFF

J gene: TRBJ2-1
V gene: TRBV7-9
CDR3 protein: CASSLIRGDRKNNEQFF

J gene: TRBJ1-4
V gene: TRBV10-3
CDR3 protein: CAISATDKLYEKLFF

J gene: TRBJ2-7
V gene: TRBV25-1
CDR3 protein: CASSEVASYEQYF

J gene: TRBJ1-3
V gene: TRBV6-1
CDR3 protein: CASSEQGNGRANTIYF

J gene: TRBJ2-3
V gene: TRBV5-1
CDR3 protein: CASSSGILGDTQYF

J gene: TRBJ2-1
V gene: TRBV9
CDR3 protein: CASSVASGVYNEQFF

J gene: TRBJ2-7
V gene: TRBV4-3
CDR3 protein: CASSQGWTGYEQYF

J gene: TRBJ2-7
V gene: TRBV27
CDR3 protein: CASSLLAGEFYEQYF

J gene: TRBJ1-4
V gene: TRBV5-5
CDR3 protein: CASSLYRGGEKLFF

J gene: TRBJ1-1
V gene: TRBV11-2
CDR3 protein: CASSKYPSLTGLGTEAFF

J gene: TRBJ2-2
V gene: TRBV5-3
CDR3 protein: CARSLRRGLYTGELFF

J gene: TRBJ2-1
V gene: TRBV4-3
CDR3 protein: CASSQEAWGLAGTYNEQFF

J gene: TRBJ1-1
V gene: TRBV9
CDR3 protein: CASSVALQQGSAFF

J gene: TRBJ2-7
V gene: TRBV6-2/TRBV6-3
CDR3 protein: CASSYPLRTSDVGEQYF

J gene: TRBJ2-3
V gene: TRBV2
CDR3 protein: CASSVDHTDTQYF

J gene: TRBJ2-5
V gene: TRBV27
CDR3 protein: CASTTQGGRTSWYF

J gene: TRBJ2-7
V gene: TRBV3-1/TRBV3-2
CDR3 protein: CASSQDIAGSTYEQYF

J gene: TRBJ2-7
V gene: TRBV6-6
CDR3 protein: CASSSTPGQGAYEQYF

J gene: TRBJ1-1
V gene: TRBV4-3
CDR3 protein: CASSLGRSLGGAEAFF

J gene: TRBJ1-2
V gene: TRBV15
CDR3 protein: CATSKGTGSGYTF

J gene: TRBJ2-7
V gene: TRBV4-3
CDR3 protein: CASSQESSGSGTEQYF

J gene: TRBJ2-7
V gene: TRBV6-5
CDR3 protein: CASSSSPYEQYF

J gene: TRBJ1-3
V gene: TRBV5-6
CDR3 protein: CASTPGLQHNTIYF

J gene: TRBJ2-1
V gene: TRBV7-6
CDR3 protein: CASSRRTGAYISSYNEQFF

J gene: TRBJ2-7
V gene: TRBV27
CDR3 protein: CASSFSGRSPEQYF

J gene: TRBJ1-2
V gene: TRBV29-1
CDR3 protein: CSVAGTGVYGYTF

J gene: TRBJ2-3
V gene: TRBV7-8
CDR3 protein: CASSLRLGTDTQYF

J gene: TRBJ1-2
V gene: TRBV4-3
CDR3 protein: CASSQGASDPNYGYTF

J gene: TRBJ2-1
V gene: TRBV14
CDR3 protein: CASSPFLMGASYNEQFF

J gene: TRBJ2-1
V gene: TRBV19
CDR3 protein: CASSIYTIKGLLGNNEQFF

J gene: TRBJ1-6
V gene: TRBV28
CDR3 protein: CASTDVYSPLHF

J gene: TRBJ2-7
V gene: TRBV7-9
CDR3 protein: CASSSGRIYEQYF

J gene: TRBJ2-1
V gene: TRBV4-2
CDR3 protein: CASSQEAVPYNEQFF

J gene: TRBJ1-2
V gene: TRBV29-1
CDR3 protein: CSVVDRGLYVYTF

J gene: TRBJ1-6
V gene: TRBV10-2
CDR3 protein: CASSDLVGSPLHF

J gene: TRBJ2-2
V gene: TRBV10-2
CDR3 protein: CASSDGARVSELFF

J gene: TRBJ2-7
V gene: TRBV16
CDR3 protein: CASSPSLRSSYEQYF

J gene: TRBJ1-1
V gene: TRBV9
CDR3 protein: CASSADRARGTEAFF

J gene: TRBJ2-7
V gene: TRBV7-2
CDR3 protein: CASSLSTYYEQYF

J gene: TRBJ2-1
V gene: TRBV5-4
CDR3 protein: CASSPDTWGLNEQFF

J gene: TRBJ1-5
V gene: TRBV18
CDR3 protein: CASSQDSFSNQPQHF

J gene: TRBJ2-7
V gene: TRBV18
CDR3 protein: CASRLSGGGEQYF

J gene: TRBJ1-5
V gene: TRBV19
CDR3 protein: CASSNTGDLDQPQHF

J gene: TRBJ1-4
V gene: TRBV7-9
CDR3 protein: CASSWGNVATNEKLFF

J gene: TRBJ2-2
V gene: TRBV7-9
CDR3 protein: CASSFRAYTGELFF

J gene: TRBJ1-5
V gene: TRBV18
CDR3 protein: CASSTDSSNQPQHF

J gene: TRBJ1-6
V gene: TRBV21-1
CDR3 protein: CASTREDNSPLHF

J gene: TRBJ2-5
V gene: TRBV7-9
CDR3 protein: CASSPSGTGRPRDSFYF

J gene: TRBJ1-1
V gene: TRBV15
CDR3 protein: CATSRGSVNTEAFF

J gene: TRBJ1-5
V gene: TRBV19
CDR3 protein: CATKQGGGGSNQPQHF

J gene: TRBJ1-5
V gene: TRBV7-2
CDR3 protein: CASRYRDNQPQHF

J gene: TRBJ2-7
V gene: TRBV6-5
CDR3 protein: CASRRGGSYEQYF